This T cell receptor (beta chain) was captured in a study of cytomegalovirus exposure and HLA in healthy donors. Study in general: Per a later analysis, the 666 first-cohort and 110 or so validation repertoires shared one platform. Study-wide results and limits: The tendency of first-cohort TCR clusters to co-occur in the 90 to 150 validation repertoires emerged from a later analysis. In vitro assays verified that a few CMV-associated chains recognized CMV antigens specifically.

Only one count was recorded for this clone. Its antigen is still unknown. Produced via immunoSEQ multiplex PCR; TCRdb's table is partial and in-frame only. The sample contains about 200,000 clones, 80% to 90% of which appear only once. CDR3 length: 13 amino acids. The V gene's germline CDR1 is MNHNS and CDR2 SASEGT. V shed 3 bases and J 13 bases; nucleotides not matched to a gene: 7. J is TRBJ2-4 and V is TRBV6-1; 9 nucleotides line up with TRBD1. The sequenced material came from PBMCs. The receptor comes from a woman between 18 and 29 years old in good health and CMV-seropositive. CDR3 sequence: CASSDQGQGRQYF. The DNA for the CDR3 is TGTGCCAGCAGTGATCAGGGACAGGGAAGGCAGTACTTC.